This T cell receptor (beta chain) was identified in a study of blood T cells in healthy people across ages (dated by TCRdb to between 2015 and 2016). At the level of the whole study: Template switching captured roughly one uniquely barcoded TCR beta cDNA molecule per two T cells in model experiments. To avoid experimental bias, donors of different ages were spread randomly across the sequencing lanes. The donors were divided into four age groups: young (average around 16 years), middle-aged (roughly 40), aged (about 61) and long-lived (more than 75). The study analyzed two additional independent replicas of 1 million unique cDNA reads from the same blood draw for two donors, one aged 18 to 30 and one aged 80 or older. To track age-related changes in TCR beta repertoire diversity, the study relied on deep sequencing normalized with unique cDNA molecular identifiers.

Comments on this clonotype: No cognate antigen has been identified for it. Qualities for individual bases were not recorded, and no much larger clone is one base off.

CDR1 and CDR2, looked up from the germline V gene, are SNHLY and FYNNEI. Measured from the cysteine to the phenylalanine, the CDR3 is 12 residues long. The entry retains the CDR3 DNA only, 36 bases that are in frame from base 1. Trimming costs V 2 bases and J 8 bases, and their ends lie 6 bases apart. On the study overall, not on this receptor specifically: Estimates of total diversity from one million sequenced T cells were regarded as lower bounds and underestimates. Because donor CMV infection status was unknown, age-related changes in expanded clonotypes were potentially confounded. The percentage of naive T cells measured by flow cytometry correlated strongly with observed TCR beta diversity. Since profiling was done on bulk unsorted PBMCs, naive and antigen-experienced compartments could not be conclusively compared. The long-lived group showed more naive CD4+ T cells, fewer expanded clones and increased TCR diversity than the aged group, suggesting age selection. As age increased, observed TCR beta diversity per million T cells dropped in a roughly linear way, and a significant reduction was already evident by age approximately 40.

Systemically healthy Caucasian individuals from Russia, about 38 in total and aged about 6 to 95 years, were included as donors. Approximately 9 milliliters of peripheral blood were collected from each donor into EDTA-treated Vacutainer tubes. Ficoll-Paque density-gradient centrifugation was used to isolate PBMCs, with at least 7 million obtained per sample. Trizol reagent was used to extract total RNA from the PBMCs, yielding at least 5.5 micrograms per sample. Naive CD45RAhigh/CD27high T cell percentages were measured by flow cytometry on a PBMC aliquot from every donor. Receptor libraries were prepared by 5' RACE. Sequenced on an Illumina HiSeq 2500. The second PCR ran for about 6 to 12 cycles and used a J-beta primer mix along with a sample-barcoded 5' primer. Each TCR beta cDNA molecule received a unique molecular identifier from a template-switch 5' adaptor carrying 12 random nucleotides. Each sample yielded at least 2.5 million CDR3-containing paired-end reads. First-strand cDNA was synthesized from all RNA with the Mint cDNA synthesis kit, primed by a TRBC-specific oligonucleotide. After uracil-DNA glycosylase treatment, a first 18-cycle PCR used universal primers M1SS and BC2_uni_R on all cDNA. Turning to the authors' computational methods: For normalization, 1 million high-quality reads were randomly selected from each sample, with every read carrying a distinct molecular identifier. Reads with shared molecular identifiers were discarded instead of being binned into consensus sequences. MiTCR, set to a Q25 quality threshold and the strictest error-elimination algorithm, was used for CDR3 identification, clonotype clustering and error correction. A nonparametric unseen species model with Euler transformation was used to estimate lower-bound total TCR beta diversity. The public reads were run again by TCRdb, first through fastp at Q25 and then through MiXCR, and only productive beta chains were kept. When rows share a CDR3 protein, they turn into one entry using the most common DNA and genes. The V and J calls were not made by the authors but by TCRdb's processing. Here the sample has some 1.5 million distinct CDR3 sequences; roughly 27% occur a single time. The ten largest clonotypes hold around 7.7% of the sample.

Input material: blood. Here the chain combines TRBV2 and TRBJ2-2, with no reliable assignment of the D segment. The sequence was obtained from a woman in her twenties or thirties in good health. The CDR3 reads CASSENRGELFF. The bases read TGTGCCAGCAGTGAAAATCGGGGGGAGCTGTTTTTT.